This T cell receptor beta chain appears in the sequencing data of a study of T cell repertoires in cytomegalovirus infection. Study overall: Carrying CMV and the relevant HLA type showed in public TCR beta signatures. Overall study results and limits: HLA-C-restricted TCR beta clonotypes specific for CMV led the ex vivo response.

This clonotype has more than one count but fewer than ten. Its cognate antigen is unknown. This CDR3 spans 19 amino acids. The V and J ends lost 0 bases and 2 bases, in that order; junction bases with no gene match: 13. Germline CDR1 and CDR2: MNHEY and SVGEGT. MiXCR was run by TCRdb on the reads, yielding one entry per CDR3 protein. The sample has about 830,000 distinct CDR3 sequences, 32% seen once. This TCR was sampled from a human donor in good health (CMV status not recorded). Some clones in this sample may be carry-over from other donors' samples. Here the sequenced sample was cultured CD8+ T cells from PBMCs, taken from culture after CMV antigen stimulation. The chain combines TRBV6-2 or TRBV6-3 with TRBJ2-1; 7 positions match TRBD1. This chain's CDR3 is CASSYSPLLQGTTYNEQFF. In DNA form, the CDR3 reads TGTGCCAGCAGTTACTCGCCCCTACTACAGGGGACCACCTACAATGAGCAGTTCTTC.